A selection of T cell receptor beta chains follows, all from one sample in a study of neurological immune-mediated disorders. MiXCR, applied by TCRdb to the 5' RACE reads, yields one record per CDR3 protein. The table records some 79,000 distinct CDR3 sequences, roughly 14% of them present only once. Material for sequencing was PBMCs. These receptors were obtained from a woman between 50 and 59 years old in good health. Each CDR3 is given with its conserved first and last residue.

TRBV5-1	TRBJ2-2	CASSLVVGELFF
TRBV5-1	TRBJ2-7	CASRATLNSYEQYF
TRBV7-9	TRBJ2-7	CASSVGPPGLATSYEQYF
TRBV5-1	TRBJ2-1	CASSLSSGVSYNEQFF
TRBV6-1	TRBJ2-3	CAGGGLMGSGRAKGDTQYF
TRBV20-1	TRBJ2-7	CSARDGGPHQSTEQYF
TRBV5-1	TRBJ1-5	CASRHGTASNQPQHF
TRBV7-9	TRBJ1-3	CASSALWTGSGNTIYF
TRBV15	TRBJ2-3	CATSRGGQGRRTDTQYF
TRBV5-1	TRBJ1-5	CASSEQGSAYPQHF
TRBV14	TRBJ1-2	CASSQDGSRSYGYTF
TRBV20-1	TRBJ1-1	CSARGQTTEAFF
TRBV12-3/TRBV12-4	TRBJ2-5	CASSFGWDRVETQYF
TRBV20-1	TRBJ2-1	CSAPPRGLYNEQFF
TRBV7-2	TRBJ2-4	CASSLDMGIQYF
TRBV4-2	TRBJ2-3	CASSQVGDPDTQYF
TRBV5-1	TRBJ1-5	CASSFYICSLEEGRQLNQPQNF
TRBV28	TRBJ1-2	CASSLSAPNNYGYTF
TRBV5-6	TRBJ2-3	CASSLLAGHSSTDTQYF
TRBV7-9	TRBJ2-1	CASSYTGNGRNEQFF
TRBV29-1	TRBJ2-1	CSVERGNEQFF
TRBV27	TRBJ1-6	CASSLVQGYNSPLHF
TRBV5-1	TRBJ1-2	CASSPGRVTNYGYTF
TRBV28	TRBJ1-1	CASSEGGGVTEAFF
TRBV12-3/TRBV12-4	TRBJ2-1	CASGPRGRASYNEQFF
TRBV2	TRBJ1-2	CASSGTGGGGYTF
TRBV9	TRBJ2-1	CASSVDSGPYNEQFF
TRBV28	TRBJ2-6	CASTPAGTVLEWANVLTF
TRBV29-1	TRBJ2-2	CSAQDASGVHTGELFF
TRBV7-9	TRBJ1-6	CASSTQGQGAYSPLHF
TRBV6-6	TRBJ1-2	CASSYQEVNYGYTF
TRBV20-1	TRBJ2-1	CSASLGGGYNEQFF
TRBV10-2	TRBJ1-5	CASSGSTVDQPQHF
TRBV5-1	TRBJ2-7	CASSLASLAGTGSYEQYF
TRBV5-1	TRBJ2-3	CASSGRDRGLADTQYF
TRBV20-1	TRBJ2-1	CSARPPGTNEQFF
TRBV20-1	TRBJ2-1	CSASKTVYNEQFF
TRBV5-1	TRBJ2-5	CASSLGLETQYF
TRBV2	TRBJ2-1	CASTAWERGFYNEQFF
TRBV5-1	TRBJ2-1	CASSPTSGLGGNEQFF
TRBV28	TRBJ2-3	CASSRGTRARTDTQYF
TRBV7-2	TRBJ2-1	CASSSDRPAEQFF